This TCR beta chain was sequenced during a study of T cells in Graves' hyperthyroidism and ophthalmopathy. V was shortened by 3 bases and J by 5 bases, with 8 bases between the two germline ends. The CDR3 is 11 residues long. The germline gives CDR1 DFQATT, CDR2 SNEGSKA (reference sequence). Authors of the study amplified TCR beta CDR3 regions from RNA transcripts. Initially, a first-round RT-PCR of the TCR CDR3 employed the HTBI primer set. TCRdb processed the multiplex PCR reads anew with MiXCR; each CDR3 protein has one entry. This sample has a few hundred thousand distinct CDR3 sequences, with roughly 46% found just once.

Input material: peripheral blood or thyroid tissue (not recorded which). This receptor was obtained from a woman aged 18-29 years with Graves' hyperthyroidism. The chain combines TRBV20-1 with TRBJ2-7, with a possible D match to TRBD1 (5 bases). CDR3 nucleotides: TGCAGTGCTAGGGGCAGGGACGAGCAGTACTTC. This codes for CSARGRDEQYF.